Following are 21 T cell receptor beta chains from one sample sequenced in a study of shared clonotypes between healthy human individuals. Profiled with immunoSEQ multiplex PCR; TCRdb holds only in-frame clones, not every one. The profile covers some 2 million clones, with 85% to 95% appearing a single time and 0.13% taken by the ten largest. Sequenced input: naive CD4+ T cells sorted from blood. Sample subset: CD45RA+ positively selected. All receptors come from a man between 18 and 29 years old in good health.

The rearrangement uses TRBV29-1 and TRBJ2-4; 7 positions agree with TRBD1. The CDR3 totals 14 residues. Per the germline V gene, CDR1 is SQVTM and CDR2 is ANQGSEA. V was clipped by 6 bases and J by 2 bases; unmatched bases: 7. The CDR3 sequence: CSVERQGTKNIQYF. The DNA for the CDR3 is TGCAGCGTGGAAAGACAGGGCACCAAAAACATTCAGTACTTC.

This chain connects TRBV2 to TRBJ2-1; TRBD1 matches at 7 bases. Germline lookup yields CDR1 SNHLY and CDR2 FYNNEI. The length of the CDR3 is 15 residues. Trimming took 7 bases from V and 0 from J; bases not matched to a gene: 6. This CDR3 reads CASTMDRPSYNEQFF. CDR3 bases: TGTGCCAGCACTATGGACAGGCCCTCCTACAATGAGCAGTTCTTC.

With regard to this clone: Other DNA sequences in the same sample also yield this CDR3. The chain recombines TRBV29-1 with TRBJ1-1; D not resolved. V was clipped by 0 bases and J by 1 base, with 9 bases between them. CDR3 length: 14 residues. Per the germline V gene, CDR1 is SQVTM and CDR2 is ANQGSEA. CDR3 nucleotide sequence: TGCAGCGTTGAAGAGGGCTCAGGGAACACTGAAGCTTTCTTT. Protein product: CSVEEGSGNTEAFF. Variable domain in full (rest from reference TRBV29-1 and TRBJ1-1): SAVISQKPSRDICQRGTSLTIQCQVDSQVTMMFWYRQQPGQSLTLIATANQGSEATYESGFVIDKFPISRPNLTFSTLTVSNMSPEDSSIYLCSVEEGSGNTEAFFGQGTRLTVV.

The chain combines TRBV11-2 with TRBJ2-7; 7 nucleotides match TRBD2. Germline V gene sequence: CDR1 SGHAT, CDR2 FQNNGV. After removal of 4 bases from V and 6 bases from J, the junction contained 9 bases not matched to a gene. This CDR3 spans 14 amino acids. The CDR3 sequence: CASSSTRGSREQYF. CDR3 sequence (DNA): TGTGCCAGCAGCTCTACTCGCGGGAGCCGCGAGCAGTACTTC.

The chain couples TRBV5-6 to TRBJ1-4; D is undetermined. The V and J ends lost 1 base and 7 bases respectively, with 17 bases between them. CDR3 length equals 16 residues. Germline-derived CDR1 and CDR2 are SGHDT and YYEEEE. The DNA for the CDR3 is TGTGCCAGCAGCTTGCGCATTGAGAGGGCGGGTGAAAAACTGTTTTTT. Translated, it gives CASSLRIERAGEKLFF.

This clone appeared once. Other DNA variants within this sample encode the same CDR3. The chain has TRBV5-6 and TRBJ2-1; D is unclear. V was trimmed by 0 bases and J by 0 bases, leaving 4 bases between them. Germline V gene data show CDR1 as SGHDT and CDR2 as YYEEEE. The CDR3 has 14 residues. The DNA for the CDR3 is TGTGCCAGCAGCTTGGGGAGCTCCTACAATGAGCAGTTCTTC. The encoded protein is CASSLGSSYNEQFF.

CDR3 amino acids: CASSRTRDTQYF. The CDR3 DNA sequence: TGTGCCAGCAGTCGAACGAGGGATACGCAGTATTTT. This sequence joins TRBV6-6 and TRBJ2-3; D not certain. Trimming took off 5 bases at V and 6 bases at J, with 9 bases between the two ends. CDR1 and CDR2 (germline): MNHNY, SVGAGI (reference sequence). This CDR3 has 12 amino acids.

The chain recombines TRBV7-9 with TRBJ1-3; no clear D. V was pared by 6 bases and J by 0 bases, with 15 bases between. The germline CDR1 and CDR2 sequences are SEHNR and FQNEAQ (reference sequence). This CDR3 is built from 16 residues. DNA of the CDR3: TGTGCCAGCAGGGGAGTTCGGCAACCCTCTGGAAACACCATATATTTT. It codes for CASRGVRQPSGNTIYF.

The chain recombines TRBV6-1 with TRBJ2-3; 8 bases match TRBD1. Trimming removed 6 bases from V and 4 bases from J; junction bases left unmatched: 9. Per germline, CDR1 MNHNS and CDR2 SASEGT. This CDR3 is built from 15 residues. CDR3: CASSFGQGSADTQYF. The CDR3 DNA is TGTGCCAGCAGCTTCGGACAGGGATCGGCAGATACGCAGTATTTT.

With respect to this clone: Other DNA sequences in this sample translate to the same CDR3. The chain links TRBV2 to TRBJ1-6; the D is unclear. CDR3 size: 13 residues. Deletions cut 8 bases from V and 1 base from J, with 6 bases between. The V gene's germline CDR1 is SNHLY and CDR2 FYNNEI. The CDR3: CASGISYNSPLHF. CDR3 DNA: TGTGCCAGCGGGATTTCCTATAATTCACCCCTCCACTTT. Supplemented by reference TRBV2 and TRBJ1-6, the full variable domain reads EPEVTQTPSHQVTQMGQEVILRCVPISNHLYFYWYRQILGQKVEFLVSFYNNEISEKSEIFDDQFSVERPDGSNFTLKIRSTKLEDSAMYFCASGISYNSPLHFGNGTRLTVT.

This clone has only one observation. The rearrangement uses TRBV27 and TRBJ2-7; a weak D match, TRBD2 (5 bases). The CDR3 sequence is 15 residues long. Germline CDR1 and CDR2: MNHEY and SMNVEV (reference sequence). The V gene lost 6 bases and the J gene lost 3 bases, with 18 bases spanning the gap. CDR3 sequence reads: CASSPGRGALYEQYF. For the CDR3, the DNA is TGTGCCAGCAGCCCCGGACGGGGAGCCCTCTACGAGCAGTACTTC.

The CDR3 sequence is CASSSPSTF. The CDR3 bases are TGTGCCAGCAGTTCCCCGAGCACCTTC. This chain joins TRBV28 and TRBJ1-2; D gene ambiguous. Trimming removed 4 bases at V and 13 bases at J, with 7 bases between. Germline CDR1 MDHEN, CDR2 SYDVKM. This CDR3 is 9 amino acids long.

In the case of this clone: This sample also contains other DNA sequences that code for the same CDR3. The chain links TRBV2 to TRBJ2-5; no clear D gene. The V gene's germline CDR1 is SNHLY and CDR2 FYNNEI. The V end lost 6 bases, the J end lost 1 base, and 6 bases lay between the germline ends. The length of the CDR3 is 12 residues. The CDR3 bases are TGTGCCAGCAGAGGTTCCCAAGAGACCCAGTACTTC. It codes for CASRGSQETQYF.

On this clone: Other DNA sequences of this sample code for an identical CDR3. J is TRBJ2-5 and V is TRBV30; D not certain. CDR3 length equals 11 residues. V lost 3 bases to trimming and J lost 5 bases, with 7 bases between them. Germline V gene data show CDR1 as GTSNPN and CDR2 as SVGIG (reference sequence). The CDR3 region has the DNA TGTGCCTGGAGGGGCGGTGAGACCCAGTACTTC. Protein: CAWRGGETQYF.

In its sample, this clone was seen a few times. The gene calls are TRBV13 and TRBJ1-2; maybe TRBD1 (5 bases). Germline V gene data show CDR1 as PRHDT and CDR2 as FYEKMQ (reference sequence). Trimming shortened V by 8 bases and J by 8 bases, and 15 bases separated the two germline ends. The CDR3 totals 12 residues. This chain's CDR3 is CASSRGSRGYTF. Written as DNA, the CDR3 is TGTGCCAGCTCAAGGGGAAGTAGGGGCTACACCTTC.

This clone was counted once. The gene calls are TRBV6-1 and TRBJ1-1; weak D call: TRBD1 (5 bases). Germline CDR1 and CDR2: MNHNS and SASEGT. The CDR3 covers 14 residues. Trimming stripped 6 bases from V and 0 bases from J, with 11 bases between. The CDR3 reads CASRSSGMNTEAFF. The CDR3 coding sequence is TGTGCCAGCAGGTCGTCAGGGATGAACACTGAAGCTTTCTTT.

The chain has TRBV6-5 and TRBJ2-6; D call uncertain. Trimming took 6 bases from V and 0 from J, leaving 9 bases between them. Germline V gene data show CDR1 as MNHEY and CDR2 as SVGAGI. The CDR3 is 15 residues long. The CDR3 DNA sequence: TGTGCCAGCAGCCAGACGGGCTCTGGGGCCAACGTCCTGACTTTC. Translation: CASSQTGSGANVLTF.

This clone was observed once. The chain combines TRBV5-1 with TRBJ2-2, with 9 bases aligning to TRBD1. This CDR3 is 16 amino acids long. The germline V gene has CDR1 SGHRS and CDR2 YFSETQ. V lost 4 bases, J lost 5 bases, and 9 bases stayed unmatched. The CDR3 loop reads CASSNRDRVITGELFF. CDR3 in DNA: TGCGCCAGCAGCAACCGGGACAGGGTAATAACCGGGGAGCTGTTTTTT.

To note about this clone: Other DNA sequences in the same sample also yield this CDR3. The chain uses TRBV5-1 and TRBJ2-3, with D unresolved. Germline CDR1 and CDR2: SGHRS and YFSETQ. V was shortened by 0 bases and J by 6 bases, with 11 bases between the two germline ends. CDR3 length: 14 amino acids. CDR3 in DNA: TGCGCCAGCAGCTTGGGAACCGCCGGGGATACGCAGTATTTT. Its protein product is CASSLGTAGDTQYF.

The V and J genes are TRBV5-5 and TRBJ1-3; a weak D match, TRBD1 (6 bases). Germline assignment: CDR1 SGHKS and CDR2 YYEKEE (reference sequence). This CDR3 has 15 residues. V was pared by 0 bases and J by 9 bases, with 16 bases between. The CDR3 nucleotides are TGTGCCAGCAGCTTGGCTCCAGGGGAAGGCAGCACCATATATTTT. It specifies CASSLAPGEGSTIYF.

The rearrangement uses TRBV27 and TRBJ2-5, with D perhaps TRBD1 (7 bases). The V gene lost 5 bases and the J gene lost 4 bases, with 11 bases spanning the gap. From germline, CDR1 is MNHEY and CDR2 SMNVEV (reference sequence). CDR3 length equals 13 residues. The CDR3 DNA follows: TGTGCCAGCAGTCGGCAGGGGGGAGAGACCCAGTACTTC. Its translation: CASSRQGGETQYF.